The rows below give T cell receptor beta chains drawn from one sample of a study of response to subunit inactivated influenza vaccine. One entry per CDR3 protein results from TCRdb running MiXCR on the RT-PCR reads. The sample records about 190,000 distinct CDR3 sequences, around 15% being singletons. This specimen consisted of CD8+ T cells sorted from PBMCs, obtained roughly 5 days after vaccination. The receptors come from a man in his forties or fifties who received an inactivated influenza vaccine. Each CDR3 is given with its conserved first and last residue. A D gene is named only where the DNA matches it firmly. A clone size is listed for some rows: how often the clone was seen (once, few, many), or a class if it is expanded.

j_gene | abundance | d_gene | v_gene | CDR3aa | CDR3nt
TRBJ2-1 | . | . | TRBV19 | CASSITRGKTYNEQFF | TGTGCCAGTAGTATAACACGCGGGAAAACCTACAATGAGCAGTTCTTC
TRBJ2-7 | . | TRBD1 | TRBV5-5 | CASGPTGDVYEQYF | TGTGCCAGCGGCCCGACAGGGGACGTTTACGAGCAGTACTTC
TRBJ2-1 | few | . | TRBV11-2 | CASSYRQSYNEQFF | TGTGCCAGCAGCTACAGGCAGAGCTACAATGAGCAGTTCTTC
TRBJ2-7 | few | . | TRBV20-1 | CSAPDSFSSYEQYF | TGCAGTGCTCCAGACTCTTTTAGCTCCTACGAGCAGTACTTC
TRBJ2-1 | . | TRBD1 | TRBV27 | CASGTGWGEQFF | TGTGCCAGCGGGACAGGTTGGGGTGAGCAGTTCTTC
TRBJ2-7 | . | . | TRBV4-1 | CASSQAAGWEQYF | TGCGCCAGCAGCCAAGCCGCCGGTTGGGAGCAGTACTTC
TRBJ2-1 | . | . | TRBV11-2 | CASSPSPGDEQFF | TGTGCCAGCAGCCCCTCCCCGGGGGATGAGCAGTTCTTC
TRBJ2-1 | . | TRBD1 | TRBV15 | CATSSTGTGGWDEQFF | TGTGCCACCAGCAGTACCGGGACAGGGGGCTGGGATGAGCAGTTCTTC
TRBJ2-7 | few | TRBD1 | TRBV7-9 | CASSFNRGAKYEQYF | TGTGCCAGCAGCTTCAACAGGGGGGCTAAATACGAGCAGTACTTC
TRBJ2-1 | . | . | TRBV12-3/TRBV12-4 | CASTPSRDNEQFF | TGTGCCAGCACCCCATCTCGGGATAATGAGCAGTTCTTC
TRBJ2-1 | . | TRBD2 | TRBV10-3 | CVISRAAGENEQFF | TGTGTCATCAGCCGGGCAGCGGGAGAGAATGAGCAGTTCTTC
TRBJ2-7 | many | TRBD2 | TRBV4-3 | CASSQEVSGGSYEQYF | TGCGCCAGCAGCCAAGAAGTTAGCGGGGGATCCTACGAGCAGTACTTC
TRBJ2-7 | . | TRBD1 | TRBV6-1 | CASSSNRGWSAEQYF | TGTGCCAGCAGTAGCAACAGGGGCTGGAGTGCCGAGCAGTACTTC
TRBJ2-3 | many | . | TRBV12-3/TRBV12-4 | CASSHSTSTDTQYF | TGTGCCAGCAGCCACAGCACTAGCACAGATACGCAGTATTTT
TRBJ2-5 | . | TRBD1 | TRBV25-1 | CASKPGQGETQYF | TGTGCCAGCAAACCGGGACAGGGAGAGACCCAGTACTTC
TRBJ2-3 | . | . | TRBV7-9 | CASAVGTDTQYF | TGTGCCAGCGCGGTGGGAACAGATACGCAGTATTTT
TRBJ2-2 | few | . | TRBV10-1 | CASSDFKGSATGELFF | TGCGCCAGCAGTGATTTTAAGGGCTCGGCCACCGGGGAGCTGTTTTTT
TRBJ2-5 | . | . | TRBV9 | CASSVGSGETQYF | TGTGCCAGCAGCGTAGGCAGCGGTGAGACCCAGTACTTC
TRBJ1-5 | many | . | TRBV20-1 | CSARDLRHDSNQPQHF | TGCAGTGCTAGAGATCTTCGCCACGATAGCAATCAGCCCCAGCATTTT
TRBJ2-7 | few | . | TRBV20-1 | CSARGRSPPYEQYF | TGCAGTGCTAGGGGCAGGAGTCCCCCCTACGAGCAGTACTTC
TRBJ2-7 | . | TRBD2 | TRBV4-1 | CASSQVEAGSSSYEQYF | TGCGCCAGCAGCCAAGTTGAAGCGGGGAGTAGCTCCTACGAGCAGTACTTC
TRBJ2-1 | once | TRBD2 | TRBV6-1 | CASSHGLAGGEQFF | TGTGCCAGCAGTCATGGGCTAGCGGGAGGTGAGCAGTTCTTC
TRBJ2-4 | many | . | TRBV12-3/TRBV12-4 | CASSLSNSPKNIQYF | TGTGCCAGCAGTTTATCGAACAGCCCGAAAAACATTCAGTACTTC
TRBJ2-1 | few | TRBD2 | TRBV19 | CASSGTSGSFYNEQFF | TGTGCCAGTAGTGGGACTAGCGGGAGCTTTTACAATGAGCAGTTCTTC
TRBJ2-7 | few | . | TRBV27 | CASSWGTREYF | TGTGCCAGCAGTTGGGGGACGAGGGAGTACTTC
TRBJ2-1 | many | TRBD1 | TRBV19 | CASSIAGTGSGNEQFF | TGTGCCAGTAGCATCGCCGGGACAGGGTCTGGCAATGAGCAGTTCTTC
TRBJ2-3 | many | . | TRBV10-3 | CAVGLTRAETDTQYF | TGTGCCGTCGGCCTAACCAGGGCGGAGACCGATACGCAGTATTTT
TRBJ2-7 | few | TRBD2 | TRBV3-1 | CASSQDVTSGSYEQYF | TGTGCCAGCAGCCAAGATGTAACTAGCGGGAGCTACGAGCAGTACTTC
TRBJ2-1 | few | TRBD1 | TRBV10-1 | CASSGTGTGRINEQFF | TGCGCCAGCAGTGGAACCGGGACAGGGAGGATCAATGAGCAGTTCTTC
TRBJ2-7 | few | . | TRBV7-9 | CASSFGGAGNSFNEQYF | TGTGCCAGCAGCTTTGGGGGAGCAGGGAATAGTTTCAACGAGCAGTACTTC
TRBJ1-1 | few | . | TRBV5-6 | CASSLSHINTEAFF | TGTGCCAGCAGCTTGTCCCATATCAACACTGAAGCTTTCTTT
TRBJ2-7 | . | TRBD1 | TRBV11-2 | CASSLTSGTVPYEQYF | TGTGCCAGCAGCTTAACTTCCGGGACAGTTCCCTACGAGCAGTACTTC
TRBJ2-7 | . | TRBD2 | TRBV29-1 | CSVEERGAGDYEQYF | TGCAGCGTTGAAGAGCGGGGGGCTGGGGACTACGAGCAGTACTTC
TRBJ2-1 | . | . | TRBV6-1 | CASSEASAVNEQFF | TGTGCCAGCAGTGAAGCTAGTGCGGTCAATGAGCAGTTCTTC
TRBJ2-5 | few | . | TRBV15 | CATSRDRGETQYF | TGTGCCACCAGCAGAGACAGGGGAGAGACCCAGTACTTC
TRBJ1-1 | many | . | TRBV6-6 | CASSYSMNTEAFF | TGTGCCAGCAGTTACTCGATGAACACTGAAGCTTTCTTT
TRBJ1-1 | few | TRBD1 | TRBV2 | CASSFVPGQGMNTEAFF | TGTGCCAGCAGTTTTGTCCCGGGACAGGGGATGAACACTGAAGCTTTCTTT
TRBJ2-3 | . | . | TRBV27 | CASSFTGLTDTQYF | TGTGCCAGCAGTTTTACAGGGCTCACAGATACGCAGTATTTT
TRBJ1-1 | few | . | TRBV20-1 | CSAREVEGISITEAFF | TGCAGTGCTAGAGAAGTAGAAGGGATTTCCATTACTGAGGCTTTCTTT
TRBJ1-5 | many | . | TRBV12-3/TRBV12-4 | CASSPDGLVQPQHF | TGTGCCAGCAGCCCCGACGGGCTGGTTCAGCCCCAGCATTTT
TRBJ2-7 | . | . | TRBV29-1 | CSVQTGGSYEQYF | TGCAGCGTACAGACAGGTGGGTCCTACGAGCAGTACTTC
TRBJ1-2 | . | TRBD1 | TRBV10-3 | CAISGTGDLYGYTF | TGTGCCATCAGCGGGACAGGGGATCTCTATGGCTACACCTTC
TRBJ1-2 | many | . | TRBV7-2 | CASSPEPVSVVGYTF | TGTGCCAGCAGTCCTGAGCCGGTTTCGGTAGTAGGCTACACCTTC
TRBJ2-5 | . | TRBD2 | TRBV25-1 | CASSWGRASETQYF | TGTGCCAGCAGTTGGGGGAGGGCCTCAGAGACCCAGTACTTC
TRBJ1-5 | few | . | TRBV7-8 | CASSPNPGVTSNQPQHF | TGTGCCAGCAGCCCCAACCCGGGGGTGACTAGCAATCAGCCCCAGCATTTT
TRBJ2-1 | many | TRBD2 | TRBV7-9 | CASSLSVGTSGPGEQFF | TGTGCCAGCAGCTTATCGGTCGGGACTAGCGGCCCTGGTGAGCAGTTCTTC
TRBJ2-5 | . | TRBD1 | TRBV10-3 | CAISGPPGQGETQYF | TGTGCCATCAGTGGCCCCCCGGGACAGGGAGAGACCCAGTACTTC
TRBJ2-1 | . | . | TRBV11-2 | CASSFGVKIYNEQFF | TGTGCCAGCAGCTTCGGGGTAAAAATCTACAATGAGCAGTTCTTC
TRBJ2-4 | few | . | TRBV7-9 | CASSSIDTGNIQYF | TGTGCCAGCAGCTCAATCGACACCGGAAACATTCAGTACTTC
TRBJ1-1 | . | . | TRBV29-1 | CSVDDVENTEAFF | TGCAGCGTTGATGATGTCGAAAACACTGAAGCTTTCTTT
TRBJ2-7 | many | . | TRBV13 | CASSLGGVSNNYEQYF | TGTGCCAGCAGCTTAGGAGGCGTGTCCAACAACTATGAGCAGTACTTC
TRBJ2-1 | . | . | TRBV29-1 | CSVESRGSNERFF | TGCAGCGTTGAAAGTAGGGGGAGCAATGAGCGTTTCTTC
TRBJ2-3 | . | TRBD1 | TRBV7-9 | CASSHGQGHKDTQYF | TGTGCCAGCAGCCACGGACAGGGGCATAAAGATACGCAGTATTTT
TRBJ2-7 | few | TRBD1 | TRBV6-2/TRBV6-3 | CASSPFGTGQLSYEQYF | TGTGCCAGCAGCCCTTTTGGGACGGGACAGCTCTCCTACGAGCAGTACTTC
TRBJ2-7 | few | . | TRBV30 | CAWSGGILVEQYF | TGTGCCTGGAGCGGAGGGATCTTGGTCGAGCAGTACTTC